This T cell receptor beta chain was found in a study of response to subunit inactivated influenza vaccine. The study's findings and limits: It was the authors' suggestion that each seasonal influenza vaccination recruits few new T cells.

This clonotype came up many times. Its antigen is undetermined. TCRdb re-derived calls from the RT-PCR reads in MiXCR, one entry per CDR3 protein. The data show a few hundred thousand distinct CDR3 sequences, with 13% to 15% seen just once and 11% held by the top ten. This clonotype was obtained from a man aged 45 to 65 who received an inactivated influenza vaccine. The sample here was PBMCs from blood, taken roughly 13 days after vaccination.

CDR3 in amino acids: CASTLQTTGVDYEQYF. The CDR3 DNA is TGTGCCAGCACCCTCCAAACAACGGGGGTTGACTACGAGCAGTACTTC. The gene calls are TRBV5-6 and TRBJ2-7; D might be TRBD2 (6 bases). The V end was cut by 6 bases, the J end by 3 bases, with 22 bases between. CDR1 SGHDT and CDR2 YYEEEE come from the germline V gene. The CDR3 sequence is 16 residues long.